This T cell receptor (beta chain) was sequenced in a study of blood T cell repertoires in COVID-19. As for the study in general: Sample material is recorded as cDNA or gDNA derived from T cells, B-cell-depleted T cells, or PBMCs.

V shed 3 bases and J 6 bases; nucleotides not matched to a gene: 11. The CDR3 extends over 15 amino acids. The germline gives CDR1 KGHSH, CDR2 LQKENI. Generated by immunoSEQ multiplex PCR, the TCRdb table keeps only in-frame clones and is missing some. The sample yields roughly 250,000 clones, just under 85% seen once. This sequence was found in a woman aged 60 to 75 with active or convalescent COVID-19. The sample taken for sequencing was peripheral blood. The chain joins TRBV18 to TRBJ2-7; 7 bases map to TRBD1. The CDR3 loop reads CASSPPGRRQGEQYF. The CDR3 bases are TGTGCCAGCTCACCGCCGGGGCGGCGACAGGGCGAGCAGTACTTC.